This paragraph reports one TCR beta chain. Which antigen it targets is not known. Base qualities are not provided; no much larger clone lies one nucleotide away. Including the terminal cysteine and phenylalanine, the CDR3 comprises 16 residues. The kept DNA is CDR3 alone, 48 bases in frame from the first base. For CDR1 and CDR2, the germline V gene lists SGHRS and YFSETQ. At the junction V is shortened by 3 bases and J by 3 bases; bases outside the gene matches: 8. This entry comes from a study of blood T cell repertoires in COVID-19 (dated by TCRdb to 2018 to 2020). For the wider study: Samples covering the acute and convalescent phases of COVID-19 were provided by collaborators in the United States, Italy and Spain. The prospective study material was composed of cDNA or gDNA derived from T cells, B-cell-depleted T cells, or PBMCs. The dataset comprised deeply sampled blood TCRbeta repertoires from subjects exposed to, actively infected with, or recovered from COVID-19. The repertoires were released in a freely available public database intended as a resource for research on the immune response to SARS-CoV-2. Samples came from the ongoing ImmuneRACE study (first 160 participants) plus 1,254 subjects from 6 global collaborators. A de-identified subject ID, COVID-19 status, age in years and sex were almost always included in the sample metadata. Where available, HLA class I and class II types were obtained from metadata supplied by the sample provider rather than from assay-based typing. Overall study results and their limits: How much clinical and demographic metadata was included differed by source and by participant, and the metadata was provided uncurated.

TCRbeta CDR3 regions were amplified from genomic DNA by means of the immunoSEQ Assay, a bias-controlled multiplex PCR. In the authors' own workflow: The number of nucleated cells in each sample was estimated from the amplification of reference gene primers within the assay. Sequence reads were collapsed and filtered to measure the absolute abundance of every unique TCRbeta CDR3 rearrangement. For each sample, productive Simpson clonality was calculated by taking the square root of Simpson's diversity index across productive rearrangements. TCRdb holds this immuneACCESS table with in-frame rearrangements only. Some clones are missing; in checked studies, unresolved V genes explain under half, and the rest has no known cause. The V and J calls and the clone size are those of that table, but D and trimming were determined from the DNA. A total of 100,000 or so clones appear in this sample, about 96% of them only once. About 4.5% of the sample is taken by the ten largest.

The collaborating institutions used their own protocols to collect whole blood in K2EDTA tubes. For TCRbeta analysis, collaborators shipped samples as frozen whole blood, isolated PBMCs, or DNA extracted from either of those sample types. The sequence came from a human donor with active COVID-19. The donor label of this sample is uncertain. This chain is built from TRBV5-1 and TRBJ1-2, with 10 junctional bases fitting TRBD1. Material for sequencing was peripheral blood. The CDR3 region reads CASSSRDRGYDYGYTF. The DNA is TGCGCCAGCAGCTCCAGGGACAGGGGATATGACTATGGCTACACCTTC.